The rows below give T cell receptor beta chains drawn from one sample of a study of cytomegalovirus exposure and HLA in healthy donors. The method was immunoSEQ multiplex PCR; TCRdb's version includes in-frame clones alone and lacks a portion of them. Seen here are 110,000 or so clones, 77% observed once, and the top ten hold approximately 6.3%. Sequenced material: PBMCs. Receptors were obtained from a man between 18 and 29 years old in good health and CMV-seropositive. CDR3s include the opening cysteine and the closing phenylalanine or tryptophan. A D gene is named only where the DNA matches it firmly. Expanded clones are given a class, and other clones once, few, many or no size at all.

V	J	size	length	D	CDR3	DNA
TRBV6-1	TRBJ2-1	few	16	TRBD2	CASSGPRSGGAQGQFF	TGTGCCAGCAGTGGCCCTAGGTCGGGGGGGGCCCAGGGGCAGTTCTTC
TRBV30	TRBJ2-5	-	13	-	CAWTEGWSETQYF	TGTGCCTGGACCGAGGGTTGGTCAGAGACCCAGTACTTC
TRBV7-8	TRBJ1-3	-	20	-	CASSLASGAFPSISGNTIYF	TGTGCCAGCAGCTTAGCTTCGGGAGCATTTCCTTCAATCTCTGGAAACACCATATATTTT
TRBV28	TRBJ2-1	-	18	TRBD2	CASTAPGASGYPYNEQFF	TGTGCCAGCACCGCTCCAGGGGCTAGCGGGTATCCCTACAATGAGCAGTTCTTC
TRBV5-1	TRBJ1-1	once	14	-	CASSLETGRTEAFF	TGCGCCAGCAGCTTGGAAACAGGGCGCACTGAAGCTTTCTTT
TRBV4-1	TRBJ2-5	-	14	-	CASSQVGQGGTQYF	TGCGCCAGCAGCCAAGTCGGCCAGGGAGGGACCCAGTACTTC
TRBV5-1	TRBJ2-7	-	17	-	CASSLRGGGHLPYEQYF	TGCGCCAGCAGCTTGAGGGGCGGGGGACACCTTCCCTACGAGCAGTACTTC
TRBV20-1	TRBJ1-1	few	10	TRBD1	CSAKDRGAFF	TGCAGTGCCAAGGACAGGGGGGCTTTCTTT
TRBV28	TRBJ1-1	-	15	-	CASSLMVEMNTEAFF	TGTGCCAGCAGTTTAATGGTGGAGATGAACACTGAAGCTTTCTTT
TRBV30	TRBJ2-7	-	19	TRBD2	CAWTDRIGLAGVLSYEQYF	TGTGCCTGGACGGACAGAATCGGACTAGCGGGGGTCCTTTCCTACGAGCAGTACTTC
TRBV5-1	TRBJ2-3	few	17	TRBD1	CASSLVPGTGATDTQYF	TGCGCCAGCAGCTTGGTTCCCGGGACAGGGGCCACAGATACGCAGTATTTT
TRBV27	TRBJ1-4	-	14	TRBD1	CASAQGTENEKLFF	TGTGCCAGCGCACAAGGGACAGAGAATGAAAAACTGTTTTTT
TRBV2	TRBJ2-1	-	13	-	CASKATGYNEQFF	TGTGCCAGCAAAGCGACGGGATACAATGAGCAGTTCTTC
TRBV5-1	TRBJ2-1	once	17	TRBD2	CASSSQLAGGRHNEQFF	TGCGCCAGCAGCTCCCAACTAGCGGGAGGGCGGCACAATGAGCAGTTCTTC
TRBV5-1	TRBJ2-7	few	15	TRBD1	CASSLEGQISYEQYF	TGCGCCAGCAGCCTTGAGGGACAGATCTCCTACGAGCAGTACTTC
TRBV27	TRBJ2-2	few	16	TRBD1	CASSAIGTENTGELFF	TGTGCCAGCAGTGCCATCGGGACAGAGAACACCGGGGAGCTGTTTTTT
TRBV6-1	TRBJ2-7	-	13	TRBD1	CASTLGQYYEQYF	TGTGCCAGCACTTTGGGACAGTACTACGAGCAGTACTTC